Listed below are T cell receptor beta chains from one sample, sequenced in a study of blood T cell repertoires in COVID-19. The assay was immunoSEQ multiplex PCR, and TCRdb's table has in-frame clones only and misses some. In the table there are around 160,000 clones, less than 90% of which are singletons. Material: PBMCs or T cells enriched from blood (not recorded which). These receptors were collected from a woman aged 50 to 60 who had been exposed to COVID-19. The CDR3 runs from the conserved cysteine through the conserved F or W. D genes are given only for firm matches. Clone size is given for some rows only: seen once, a few or many times, or a class if the clone is expanded.

d_call,clone_size,v_call,j_call,cdr3_nt,cdr3_aa
NA,NA,TRBV12-3/TRBV12-4,TRBJ2-3,TGTGCCAGCACCCTAATCACAGATACGCAGTATTTT,CASTLITDTQYF
NA,NA,TRBV21-1,TRBJ1-1,TGTGCCAGCAGCAAAGGAGGTTTCGACACTGAAGCTTTCTTT,CASSKGGFDTEAFF
TRBD2,NA,TRBV7-2,TRBJ2-5,TGTGCCAGCAGCTTATTACTAGCGGGAGTGGGCGAGACCCAGTACTTC,CASSLLLAGVGETQYF
NA,NA,TRBV30,TRBJ2-1,TGTGCCTGGAGTCCCCGGACTATCCGCCTGCATGAGCAGTTCTTC,CAWSPRTIRLHEQFF
TRBD2,NA,TRBV4-3,TRBJ2-3,TGCGCCAGCAGCTCGCGACTAGCGGGGGACCGCACAGATACGCAGTATTTT,CASSSRLAGDRTDTQYF
NA,NA,TRBV5-6,TRBJ1-5,TGTGCCAGCAGCTTGGGAGGGCCGGAGTCGCCCCAGCATTTT,CASSLGGPESPQHF
TRBD1,many,TRBV28,TRBJ2-1,TGTGCCAGCAGTCCTCCGGGACAGGGGAACAATGAGCAGTTCTTC,CASSPPGQGNNEQFF
TRBD1,NA,TRBV7-9,TRBJ1-5,TGTGCCAGCAGCTTAGGACAGGGGTTCAATCAGCCCCAGCATTTT,CASSLGQGFNQPQHF
TRBD1,NA,TRBV5-1,TRBJ1-1,TGCGCCAGCAGCTTGTTGGGTGGGACAGGGGTCCCTGAAGCTTTCTTT,CASSLLGGTGVPEAFF
TRBD1,once,TRBV7-2,TRBJ2-3,TGTGCCAGCAGCACCCGACAGGGGGCGGCCACAGATACGCAGTATTTT,CASSTRQGAATDTQYF
TRBD2,NA,TRBV19,TRBJ2-3,TGTGCCAGTAGTACCTTAGCGGGAGGGAGTGCAGATACGCAGTATTTT,CASSTLAGGSADTQYF
NA,NA,TRBV4-3,TRBJ2-1,TGCGCCAGCAGCCAGAGCCCGACAGCGTACAATGAGCAGTTCTTC,CASSQSPTAYNEQFF
TRBD1,once,TRBV7-2,TRBJ1-5,TGTGCCAGCAGCCCACGGACAGGGGGACAGCCCCAGCATTTT,CASSPRTGGQPQHF
NA,NA,TRBV5-1,TRBJ1-3,TGCGCCAGCAGCTTGGCGGGGGGGCCCTTCTCTGGAAACACCATATATTTT,CASSLAGGPFSGNTIYF
NA,NA,TRBV5-1,TRBJ2-4,TGCGCCAGCAGCTTGGACATCATAGCCAAAAACATTCAGTACTTC,CASSLDIIAKNIQYF
NA,NA,TRBV30,TRBJ1-3,TGTGCCGCGCACGACAGTTCCTCTGGAAACACCATATATTTT,CAAHDSSSGNTIYF
TRBD1,NA,TRBV15,TRBJ2-1,TGTGCCACCAGCTTAGGACAGGGTTCTCACAATGAGCAGTTCTTC,CATSLGQGSHNEQFF
NA,NA,TRBV10-3,TRBJ1-2,TGTGCCATCAGCAGTGCTAACTATGGCTACACCTTC,CAISSANYGYTF
TRBD1,few,TRBV6-4,TRBJ2-7,TGTGCCAGCAGTCCGGGACAGGGTGATTCCTACGAGCAGTACTTC,CASSPGQGDSYEQYF
NA,once,TRBV3-1/TRBV3-2,TRBJ2-7,TGTGCCAGCAGTCCACCGGGAAGAGCTTCCTACGAGCAGTACTTC,CASSPPGRASYEQYF
NA,NA,TRBV27,TRBJ1-6,TGTGCCAGCAGTCCGAGAGGTGTCTATAATTCACCCCTCCACTTT,CASSPRGVYNSPLHF
NA,NA,TRBV30,TRBJ2-6,TGTGCCTGGAGCGGGTCTGGGGCCAACGTCCTGACTTTC,CAWSGSGANVLTF
TRBD2,NA,TRBV5-1,TRBJ2-5,TGCGCCAGCAGTTTCGGGCGGGGGGTACAAGAGACCCAGTACTTC,CASSFGRGVQETQYF
TRBD1,NA,TRBV29-1,TRBJ1-1,TGCAGCGTCTGGGACAGGGGGGGGACTGAAGCTTTCTTT,CSVWDRGGTEAFF
TRBD1,NA,TRBV15,TRBJ1-1,TGTGCCACCAGCAGAGGGGGGGACAGGTTGAACACTGAAGCTTTCTTT,CATSRGGDRLNTEAFF
TRBD1,NA,TRBV5-1,TRBJ1-2,TGCGCCAGCAGCTTACGGACAGGGGCGAACTATGGCTACACCTTC,CASSLRTGANYGYTF
TRBD1,NA,TRBV30,TRBJ1-4,TGTGCCTGGAGCGCCAGGACAGGGACGGAACTGTTTTTT,CAWSARTGTELFF
NA,NA,TRBV9,TRBJ2-3,TGTGCCAGCAGCGTAGGTCCAGCAGATACGCAGTATTTT,CASSVGPADTQYF
TRBD2,NA,TRBV3-1/TRBV3-2,TRBJ2-7,TGTGCCAGCAGCCCCGTGGGCGGGAGGGCAGGCGAGCAGTACTTC,CASSPVGGRAGEQYF
TRBD1,NA,TRBV12-3/TRBV12-4,TRBJ2-5,TGTGCCAGCAGTTTCGGGACAGCCCAGTACTTC,CASSFGTAQYF
NA,NA,TRBV6-4,TRBJ1-3,TGTGCCAGCAGTGACTCCCTGACCATATATTTT,CASSDSLTIYF
TRBD1,once,TRBV27,TRBJ2-7,TGTGCCAGCAGTTCAGTGGGACAGGGGGTGAACGAGCAGTACTTC,CASSSVGQGVNEQYF
NA,once,TRBV6-5,TRBJ1-2,TGTGCCAGCAAGGCTCGCACACAGACCAACTATGGCTACACCTTC,CASKARTQTNYGYTF
NA,NA,TRBV18,TRBJ2-7,TGTGCCAGCTCACCATTTGACCGGGGAGGCGAGCAGTACTTC,CASSPFDRGGEQYF
NA,NA,TRBV19,TRBJ1-5,TGTGCCAGTAAGGGGCCCAATCAGCCCCAGCATTTT,CASKGPNQPQHF
TRBD2,NA,TRBV4-2,TRBJ2-7,TGTGCCAGCAGCCAAGAGTCAGCGGGGGGGTCCTACGAGCAGTACTTC,CASSQESAGGSYEQYF
NA,NA,TRBV5-1,TRBJ2-7,TGCGCCAGCAGCTTGGTTCTCGAGGACTACGAGCAGTACTTC,CASSLVLEDYEQYF
NA,NA,TRBV7-6,TRBJ2-7,TGTGCCAGCAGCTTAGGCGCGGGAAGCTCCTACGAGCAGTACTTC,CASSLGAGSSYEQYF
NA,NA,TRBV12-3/TRBV12-4,TRBJ1-4,TGTGCCAGCAGAGGGGGTGAAAAACTGTTTTTT,CASRGGEKLFF
TRBD1,NA,TRBV27,TRBJ1-1,TGTGCCAGCAGTTTATGGCCCGCGACAGGGCACGCTGAAGCTTTCTTT,CASSLWPATGHAEAFF
TRBD1,few,TRBV4-3,TRBJ1-3,TGCGCCAGCAGCCCTACAGGGGGCTCTGGAAACACCATATATTTT,CASSPTGGSGNTIYF
NA,NA,TRBV12-3/TRBV12-4,TRBJ1-2,TGTGCCAGCAGTGAGGCGAACTATGGCTACACCTTC,CASSEANYGYTF
TRBD1,NA,TRBV6-5,TRBJ1-2,TGTGCCAGCAGTTACTTACAGGGGGGGGGCTATGGCTACACCTTC,CASSYLQGGGYGYTF
NA,NA,TRBV21-1,TRBJ2-7,TGTGCCAGCAGCAAAGTAGAGCTAGCGGAGGTAGCCTACGAGCAGTACTTC,CASSKVELAEVAYEQYF
NA,few,TRBV6-5,TRBJ2-7,TGTGCCAGCATAGTGTCCGAGGCCGGCTACGAGCAGTACTTC,CASIVSEAGYEQYF
TRBD2,once,TRBV7-9,TRBJ2-7,TGTGCCAGCAGCCAAGGGACTAGCGGGAGATCTATCGAGCAGTACTTC,CASSQGTSGRSIEQYF
TRBD2,few,TRBV6-1,TRBJ2-7,TGTGCCAGCAGTGCGGGACTAGCGGGATTTAGCTCCTACGAGCAGTACTTC,CASSAGLAGFSSYEQYF
TRBD1,NA,TRBV7-3,TRBJ2-7,TGTGCCAGCAGCTTAGAAGGGGACAGTTACTACGAGCAGTACTTC,CASSLEGDSYYEQYF
NA,once,TRBV9,TRBJ1-3,TGTGCCAGCAGCGTAAAGATGGGGGCCCACTCTGGAAACACCATATATTTT,CASSVKMGAHSGNTIYF
NA,NA,TRBV5-5,TRBJ1-2,TGTGCCAGCAGCTTGTTCGACGCAGGGGGCTACACCTTC,CASSLFDAGGYTF